Listed here are 22 T cell receptor beta chains from one sample, sequenced in a study of identical twins. MiXCR, applied by TCRdb to the 5' RACE reads, yields one record per CDR3 protein. The table includes 450,000 to 650,000 distinct CDR3 sequences, approximately 14% detected once. A further study also used this sample, focusing on yellow fever vaccine responses in identical twins.

The specimen was CD4+ T cells sorted from blood. These receptor sequences come from a young woman in good health.

The genes are TRBV7-8 and TRBJ1-1; D remains ambiguous. The germline V gene has CDR1 SGHVS and CDR2 FQNEAQ. The V and J ends lost 5 bases and 0 bases respectively, with 7 bases between them. There are 13 residues in the CDR3. The CDR3 region is CASSQWVNTEAFF. CDR3 DNA: TGTGCCAGCAGCCAGTGGGTGAACACTGAAGCTTTCTTT.

A few counts support this clonotype. The CDR3, as DNA: TGTGCCAGCAGCCCGACGACACGTACTAGCGGGATCACAGATACGCAGTATTTT. The encoded protein is CASSPTTRTSGITDTQYF. J is TRBJ2-3 and V is TRBV9; 10 nucleotides agree with TRBD2. Per the germline V gene, CDR1 is SGDLS and CDR2 is YYNGEE. This CDR3 comprises 18 residues. V shed 4 bases and J 2 bases; nucleotides not matched to a gene: 13.

The chain joins TRBV5-8 to TRBJ1-1; tentative D call: TRBD1 (6 bases). V lost 8 bases, J lost 1 base, and 18 bases lay in between. Germline assignment: CDR1 SGHTS and CDR2 YDEGEE. The CDR3 contains 15 residues. The CDR3 sequence is CASYPPGGANTEAFF. CDR3 nucleotide sequence: TGTGCCAGTTACCCGCCGGGGGGGGCGAACACTGAAGCTTTCTTT.

This clonotype was found a few times. The J gene is TRBJ2-2, the V gene TRBV6-1; 7 bases agree with TRBD1. Germline lookup yields CDR1 MNHNS and CDR2 SASEGT. This CDR3 has 16 amino acids. Losses at the gene ends were 6 bases for V and 2 bases for J; bases not matched to a gene: 9. CDR3 region: CASSQGQTQNTGELFF. Written as DNA, the CDR3 is TGTGCCAGCAGCCAGGGACAGACCCAAAACACCGGGGAGCTGTTTTTT.

Remarks on this clonotype: An end of the junction does not agree with germline; a read error may underlie this. V gene TRBV5-6 combines with J gene TRBJ1-5, with 8 bases that match TRBD1. The CDR3 runs to 17 residues. Germline lookup yields CDR1 SGHDT and CDR2 YYEEEE. The CDR3 loop is CASSLGAGGLDNQSQHF. CDR3 DNA sequence: TGTGCCAGCAGCTTGGGAGCAGGGGGCCTTGACAATCAGTCCCAGCATTTT.

This clonotype was seen more than once but under ten times. The chain employs TRBV18 and TRBJ1-1, with 7 positions matching TRBD1. Looked up from germline, CDR1 is KGHSH and CDR2 is LQKENI. The ends lost 2 bases at V and 7 bases at J; junction bases unmatched: 10. The CDR3 loop spans 15 amino acids. CDR3 amino acids: CASSPLMGTALEAFF. The CDR3 nucleotides read TGTGCCAGCTCACCATTAATGGGGACAGCCCTTGAAGCTTTCTTT.

This clonotype has only a few counts. This sequence joins TRBV6-5 and TRBJ2-2; perhaps TRBD2 as D (6 bases). CDR1 MNHEY and CDR2 SVGAGI come from the germline V gene. V was cut by 4 bases and J by 0 bases, with 18 bases left in between. This CDR3 is built from 18 residues. CDR3 region: CASSSRVAVYANTGELFF. CDR3 in DNA: TGTGCCAGCAGTTCCCGCGTAGCGGTCTACGCGAACACCGGGGAGCTGTTTTTT.

The chain joins TRBV11-1 to TRBJ2-5; TRBD2 agrees at 10 bases. Germline values: CDR1 SGHAT, CDR2 FQDESV (reference sequence). J was trimmed by 4 bases and V by 4 bases; bases with no gene match: 15. The CDR3 totals 18 residues. CDR3 region: CASSSLLLAGASVETQYF. CDR3 DNA sequence: TGTGCCAGCAGCTCACTACTCCTAGCGGGAGCGTCGGTAGAGACCCAGTACTTC.

In this sample, this clonotype turned up a few times. The chain uses TRBV10-3 and TRBJ2-3; 8 bases align to TRBD2. The CDR3 sequence is 16 residues long. The ends lost 0 bases at V and 1 base at J; junction bases unmatched: 3. Germline CDR1 and CDR2: ENHRY and SYGVKD. The CDR3 bases are TGTGCCATCAGTGAGTCCGGTAGCGGGGGCACAGATACGCAGTATTTT. Translation: CAISESGSGGTDTQYF.

J is TRBJ2-7 and V is TRBV12-3 or TRBV12-4; no clear D gene. The CDR3 totals 10 residues. The ends were cut back, 4 bases at V and 10 bases at J, with 8 bases in the middle. The CDR3 bases are TGTGCCAGCAGTTGTAGGCTACAGTACGTC. This gives the protein CASSCRLQYV.

This rearrangement joins TRBV11-2 to TRBJ2-7, with a possible D match to TRBD2 (6 bases). V lost 5 bases and J lost 4, with 15 bases in between. CDR3 length: 14 residues. Germline values: CDR1 SGHAT, CDR2 FQNNGV. This CDR3 is CASSRSGRGYEQYV. The CDR3 nucleotides are TGTGCCAGCAGCCGTTCGGGTCGGGGGTACGAGCAGTACGTC.

The rearrangement joins TRBV4-1 to TRBJ2-1; TRBD2 might be the D (6 bases). Germline CDR1 and CDR2: MGHRA and YSYEKL. This CDR3 region has 19 residues. V was trimmed by 0 bases and J by 0 bases, leaving 18 bases between them. The CDR3 loop is CASSQDRERKGRSYNEQFF. The CDR3 coding sequence is TGCGCCAGCAGCCAAGATCGGGAGCGGAAGGGGCGCTCCTACAATGAGCAGTTCTTC.

This clonotype has just one count. V is TRBV7-8 and J is TRBJ2-1; D gene uncertain. Between the trimmed V and J ends, which lost 9 bases and 3 bases, there was a span of 18 bases. Germline CDR1 SGHVS, CDR2 FQNEAQ. The CDR3 has 15 residues. The CDR3 DNA reads TGTGCCAGAAGCCTAAGGGTTCCCCGCTACAATGAGCAGTTCTTC. The encoded protein is CARSLRVPRYNEQFF.

This clonotype was seen a single time. V gene TRBV5-1 combines with J gene TRBJ2-7; 7 nucleotides agree with TRBD2. The CDR3 is made up of 18 amino acids. Germline V gives CDR1 SGHRS, CDR2 YFSETQ. J was trimmed by 0 bases and V by 4 bases; bases with no gene match: 16. The CDR3 loop reads CASSDGTTRSESSYEQYF. The CDR3 nucleotides read TGCGCCAGCAGCGATGGGACTACTCGTTCCGAGAGCTCCTACGAGCAGTACTTC.

J is TRBJ2-2 and V is TRBV5-1; D is perhaps TRBD2 (5 bases). Deletions cut 1 base from V and 4 bases from J, with 11 bases between. Germline assignment: CDR1 SGHRS and CDR2 YFSETQ. The length of the CDR3 is 15 residues. The CDR3 is CASSLNGEPTGELFF. The CDR3 DNA reads as TGCGCCAGCAGCTTGAACGGGGAGCCCACCGGGGAGCTGTTTTTT.

This clonotype was counted between two and nine times. J is TRBJ2-5 and V is TRBV7-8, with a weak D call TRBD1 (5 bases). The CDR3 consists of 13 residues. The germline V and J ends were trimmed by 4 bases and 4 bases, with 10 bases remaining between them. Germline V CDR1 and CDR2: SGHVS, FQNEAQ. The CDR3 sequence is CASSSDTGETQYF. The CDR3 DNA is TGTGCCAGCAGCTCAGACACAGGAGAGACCCAGTACTTC. The full variable domain, completed using reference TRBV7-8 and TRBJ2-5, is GAGVSQSPRYKVAKRGQDVALRCDPISGHVSLFWYQQALGQGPEFLTYFQNEAQLDKSGLPSDRFFAERPEGSVSTLKIQRTQQEDSAVYLCASSSDTGETQYFGPGTRLLVL.

This clonotype was recorded a few times. V and J are TRBV5-1 and TRBJ2-1; 9 bases fit TRBD2. The V and J ends lost 6 bases and 7 bases, in that order; junction bases with no gene match: 11. Germline CDR1 is SGHRS and CDR2 is YFSETQ. The CDR3 runs to 15 residues. CDR3 protein: CASNLIAGDVNEQFF. CDR3 nucleotide sequence: TGCGCCAGCAACCTAATAGCGGGAGATGTGAATGAGCAGTTCTTC.

V and J are TRBV20-1 and TRBJ1-1; TRBD1 aligns across 7 bases. CDR1 and CDR2 from the germline V gene are DFQATT and SNEGSKA (reference sequence). The CDR3 is 14 amino acids. After removal of 6 bases from V and 3 bases from J, the junction contained 10 bases not matched to a gene. CDR3 loop: CSAPQGTVDTEAFF. The CDR3 nucleotides are TGCAGTGCCCCCCAGGGGACAGTGGACACTGAAGCTTTCTTT.

In its sample, this clonotype was seen once. This likely comes from a read error, as the CDR3 has no conserved phenylalanine or tryptophan at its end. J is TRBJ1-2 and V is TRBV6-1; D call uncertain. There are 15 residues in the CDR3. In germline, CDR1 is MNHNS, CDR2 SASEGT. The V gene lost 1 base and the J gene lost 0 bases, with 9 bases spanning the gap. The CDR3 nucleotides read TGTGCCAGCAGTGAAGAAAGGGCGTCTAACTATGGCTACACCTTA. Its translation: CASSEERASNYGYTL.

The chain carries TRBV7-2 and TRBJ2-7; TRBD1 matches 9 bases. V lost 6 bases to trimming and J lost 0 bases; unmatched junction nucleotides: 6. The CDR3 runs 15 residues. Germline loops: CDR1 SGHTA, CDR2 FQGNSA. DNA of the CDR3: TGTGCCAGCAGTTTTCCGGGACAGGGCTCCTACGAGCAGTACTTC. The encoded protein is CASSFPGQGSYEQYF.

This clonotype was detected a few times. The V call is TRBV5-1, the J call TRBJ2-1; 8 bases fit TRBD2. The V segment lost 1 base and the J segment 5 bases; nucleotides outside the gene matches: 5. The CDR3 extends over 15 amino acids. Germline values: CDR1 SGHRS, CDR2 YFSETQ. The CDR3 region is CASSLPGGAHNEQFF. CDR3 bases: TGCGCCAGCAGCTTGCCCGGGGGGGCCCACAATGAGCAGTTCTTC.

As concerns this clonotype: Possible read error: a much larger clone is one base away. V gene TRBV28 combines with J gene TRBJ2-7; 13 nucleotides align to TRBD2. There are 13 residues in the CDR3. Germline assignment: CDR1 MDHEN and CDR2 SYDVKM. Unmatched junction bases numbered 1, after V lost 8 bases and J lost 3 bases. The CDR3 DNA reads as TGTGCCAGCGGACTAGCGGGAGTCTACGAGCAGTACTTC. It yields the protein CASGLAGVYEQYF.